One T cell receptor (beta chain) is described in this entry. Its antigen remains unknown. The PCR was carried out with 60 Vbeta primers and 13 Jbeta primers. Method: immunoSEQ multiplex PCR; TCRdb's copy keeps in-frame clones and lacks some. Of around 170,000 clones in the sample, about three quarters were seen once. The sample comes from a study of cytomegalovirus exposure and HLA in healthy donors. Findings and limits, study-wide: Several of the most significant clusters appeared linked to common viral pathogens, based on a later analysis. Investigators reported under 200 TCR beta chains as tied to cytomegalovirus.

The germline V gene encodes CDR1 SGHRS and CDR2 YFSETQ. There are 16 residues in the CDR3. The trim removed 5 bases at V and 0 bases at J, leaving 3 bases unmatched. This sequence joins TRBV5-1 and TRBJ2-6; the match to TRBD2 covers 9 bases. The source of this sequence is a woman aged 45-60 years in good health and CMV-seropositive. Sequencing input: PBMCs. CDR3 sequence: CASSFSGSSGANVLTF. The CDR3 bases are TGCGCCAGCAGTTTTAGCGGGAGCTCTGGGGCCAACGTCCTGACTTTC.